What follows is one T cell receptor (beta chain) and its context. This entry belongs to a study of blood T cell repertoires in COVID-19. The CDR3 sequence is 14 residues long. V was shortened by 3 bases and J by 10 bases, with 13 bases between the two germline ends. The germline CDR1 and CDR2 sequences are MDHEN and SYDVKM. In the study's own analysis: Nucleated cell number was recorded as an estimate derived from reference gene primer amplification. The assay was immunoSEQ multiplex PCR, and TCRdb's table has in-frame clones only and misses some. That table gives V, J and clone size, and the DNA gave D and trimming. The data contain approximately 180,000 clones, 82% of them singletons.

The source material was PBMCs or T cells enriched from blood (not recorded which). This receptor was identified in a woman aged 60-70 years with acute COVID-19. This chain joins TRBV28 and TRBJ1-6; possibly TRBD1 for D (6 bases). CDR3 sequence (DNA): TGTGCCAGCAGTTTGGGGGGGCGCCAGTCACCCCTCCACTTT. Its translation: CASSLGGRQSPLHF. Full variable domain (missing parts from reference TRBV28 and TRBJ1-6): DVKVTQSSRYLVKRTGEKVFLECVQDMDHENMFWYRQDPGLGLRLIYFSYDVKMKEKGDIPEGYSVSREKKERFSLILESASTNQTSMYLCASSLGGRQSPLHFGNGTRLTVT.